This paragraph reports one TCR beta chain. Germline V gene sequence: CDR1 SGHRS, CDR2 YFSETQ. V lost 0 bases to trimming and J lost 4 bases; unmatched junction nucleotides: 6. This CDR3 spans 16 amino acids. Original data processing: Reference gene primer amplification yielded estimated nucleated cell counts. Profiling relied on immunoSEQ multiplex PCR, and the TCRdb table lists in-frame clones only, not all of them. V and J calls and clone size are given by that table; D and trimming were obtained from the DNA. The data hold about 250,000 clones, with roughly nine tenths observed a single time. The sample comes from a study of blood T cell repertoires in COVID-19. Whole-study context: From the United States, Italy and Spain came samples of acute and convalescent COVID-19.

Clinical history as reported by participants underpinned cohort assignment. The receptor comes from a woman in her 30s with acute COVID-19. This rearrangement joins TRBV5-1 to TRBJ2-1; 8 bases fit TRBD2. Sequenced input: PBMCs or T cells enriched from blood (not recorded which). Here the CDR3 reads CASSLAPGLEYNEQFF. CDR3 DNA: TGCGCCAGCAGCTTGGCCCCGGGACTAGAGTACAATGAGCAGTTCTTC. The full variable domain, with the rest looked up from reference TRBV5-1 and TRBJ2-1, is KAGVTQTPRYLIKTRGQQVTLSCSPISGHRSVSWYQQTPGQGLQFLFEYFSETQRNKGNFPGRFSGRQFSNSRSEMNVSTLELGDSALYLCASSLAPGLEYNEQFFGPGTRLTVL.